Presented here are 3 T cell receptor beta chains from one specimen sequenced in a study of T-cell memory formation after mild COVID-19. In TCRdb, the 5' RACE reads were re-called with MiXCR into one record per CDR3 protein. The table shows 450,000 or so distinct CDR3 sequences, with more than 20% occurring only once. Sequences were obtained from PBMCs or a T cell subset sorted from them (not recorded which). These receptors all come from an adult woman who had mild COVID-19 (a few samples of this study predate the infection). Cell type and time point are not known.

This rearrangement joins TRBV20-1 to TRBJ1-1; a possible D gene is TRBD1 (6 bases). CDR1 and CDR2 (germline): DFQATT, SNEGSKA (reference sequence). V was pared by 6 bases and J by 6 bases, with 14 bases between. This CDR3 is 12 amino acids long. CDR3 region: CSANPGGAEAFF. The CDR3 DNA sequence: TGCAGTGCCAATCCCGGGGGCGCTGAAGCTTTCTTT.

The sample holds a few counts of this clonotype. The chain links TRBV10-3 to TRBJ1-1; 7 bases fit TRBD1. CDR1 ENHRY and CDR2 SYGVKD come from the germline V gene. V was clipped by 3 bases and J by 7 bases; unmatched bases: 5. CDR3 length: 13 amino acids. The CDR3 DNA reads TGTGCCATCAGTGATATGACAGGGCTTGAAGCTTTCTTT. Its translation: CAISDMTGLEAFF.

This clonotype was counted a few times. V gene TRBV12-3 or TRBV12-4 combines with J gene TRBJ2-1, with unresolved D. CDR3 length equals 13 residues. The V end was cut by 0 bases, the J end by 7 bases, with 7 bases between. The CDR3 protein is CASSLAVGNEQFF. CDR3 DNA: TGTGCCAGCAGTTTAGCGGTGGGGAATGAGCAGTTCTTC.